This T cell receptor beta chain was captured by sequencing in a study of sequential checkpoint blockade in melanoma. Whole-study context: First-line arms were nivolumab then ipilimumab, or the reverse, randomized 1:1. After both sequences, patients received maintenance nivolumab.

The V gene's germline CDR1 is MNHGY and CDR2 SAAAGT. The V and J ends lost 6 bases and 3 bases, in that order; junction bases with no gene match: 4. This CDR3 region has 14 residues. Profiled with immunoSEQ multiplex PCR; TCRdb holds only in-frame clones, not every one. The sample yields about 8,900 clones, more than 20% seen once. The treatment was: randomized to nivolumab then ipilimumab (arm A) or the reverse (arm B). A few counts support this clone. The chain recombines TRBV6-8 with TRBJ1-4; TRBD1 matches 7 bases. The clonotype originates from a human donor with melanoma. The specimen comprised tumor tissue (inferred from file names), sampled from a patient given nivolumab and ipilimumab in sequence. The CDR3 spells CASRDRSSNEKLFF. CDR3 bases: TGTGCCAGCAGGGACAGGTCTTCTAATGAAAAACTGTTTTTT.